This T cell receptor beta chain emerged from a study of cytomegalovirus exposure and HLA in healthy donors. Primers for the PCR totalled 60 Vbeta and 13 Jbeta. Assay used: immunoSEQ multiplex PCR; TCRdb lists only in-frame clones, some missing. This sample's clone table lists 45,000 to 55,000 clones. After removal of 6 bases from V and 6 bases from J, the junction contained 8 bases not matched to a gene. The germline V gene encodes CDR1 MNHEY and CDR2 SVGAGI. The CDR3 spans 15 residues. Concerning this clone: The antigen is unknown.

Study findings and constraints: Presence/absence analyses treated sequencing depth as roughly uniform across donors. Earlier findings revealed that most TCR beta V segments proved productive either about 87% or about 30% of the time. Exclusion as indistinguishable affected some V segments, including TRBV6-2 and TRBV6-3.

The rearrangement uses TRBV6-5 and TRBJ2-3; 11 bases fit TRBD2. Sequencing was performed on PBMCs. This TCR derives from a woman aged 45-65 years in good health and CMV-seropositive. The CDR3 sequence is CASRLLAGGEDTQYF. The CDR3 nucleotides read TGTGCCAGCAGGTTGCTAGCGGGGGGAGAGGATACGCAGTATTTT.